These 13 T cell receptor beta chains originate from one sample sequenced in a study of blood T cell repertoires in COVID-19. The data were produced by immunoSEQ multiplex PCR, yet TCRdb's version contains in-frame clones alone and is incomplete. The sample carries roughly 58,000 clones, 72% recorded once. Sequences were obtained from PBMCs or T cells enriched from blood (not recorded which). These receptors originate from an older woman who had been exposed to COVID-19.

V gene TRBV4-1 combines with J gene TRBJ2-3, with D possibly TRBD1 on 6 matching bases. This CDR3 comprises 15 residues. Germline CDR1 is MGHRA and CDR2 is YSYEKL. Trimming removed 3 bases from V and 2 bases from J, with 12 bases in between. The chain's CDR3 is CASSQMAGVTDTQYF. The CDR3 DNA reads TGCGCCAGCAGCCAGATGGCAGGGGTCACAGATACGCAGTATTTT.

The gene calls are TRBV18 and TRBJ2-1, with 7 positions matching TRBD1. This CDR3 comprises 17 residues. J gave up 6 bases and V 3 bases, and 14 bases lay outside the gene matches. CDR1 and CDR2 from the germline V gene are KGHSH and LQKENI. This CDR3 reads CASSPLSRQGESNEQFF. For the CDR3, the DNA is TGTGCCAGCTCACCCTTGAGCCGACAGGGAGAAAGCAATGAGCAGTTCTTC.

The chain carries TRBV28 and TRBJ1-5, with a weak D call TRBD1 (6 bases). The CDR3 is 17 amino acids. Germline CDR1 and CDR2: MDHEN and SYDVKM. V was cut by 6 bases and J by 2 bases, with 20 bases left in between. The CDR3 reads CASSSETGLGGNQPQHF. In DNA form, the CDR3 reads TGTGCCAGCAGCTCCGAAACAGGGTTGGGCGGCAATCAGCCCCAGCATTTT.

A few counts support this clone. The genes are TRBV12-3 or TRBV12-4 and TRBJ2-1, with D possibly being TRBD2 (6 bases). V lost 3 bases and J 9 bases, leaving 12 bases between the germline ends. CDR3 length: 13 amino acids. The CDR3 is CASSLGEVTEQFF. DNA for the CDR3: TGTGCCAGCAGTTTGGGGGAGGTCACTGAGCAGTTCTTC.

The rearrangement uses TRBV19 and TRBJ1-6, with D perhaps matching TRBD1 (5 bases). The germline V and J ends were trimmed by 7 bases and 6 bases, with 16 bases remaining between them. The CDR3 is 15 amino acids. In germline, CDR1 is LNHDA, CDR2 SQIVND (reference sequence). The CDR3 nucleotides are TGTGCCAGTACCGCCAGGGTAGGATCTAATTCACCCCTCCACTTT. Translation: CASTARVGSNSPLHF.

The rearrangement joins TRBV9 to TRBJ2-7, with TRBD1 matching 9 bases. Trimming removed 3 bases from V and 7 bases from J; junction bases left unmatched: 11. This CDR3 region has 15 residues. CDR1 is SGDLS and CDR2 is YYNGEE in the germline V gene. The CDR3 loop reads CASSAHRTGDGEQYF. In DNA form, the CDR3 reads TGTGCCAGCAGCGCACATCGGACAGGGGACGGGGAGCAGTACTTC. Filled out from reference TRBV9 and TRBJ2-7, the complete variable domain reads DSGVTQTPKHLITATGQRVTLRCSPRSGDLSVYWYQQSLDQGLQFLIQYYNGEERAKGNILERFSAQQFPDLHSELNLSSLELGDSALYFCASSAHRTGDGEQYFGPGTRLTVT.

The chain has TRBV19 and TRBJ2-3, with 8 bases aligning to TRBD2. This CDR3 region has 14 residues. Losses at the gene ends were 9 bases for V and 4 bases for J; bases not matched to a gene: 9. CDR1 is LNHDA, CDR2 SQIVND, per germline (reference sequence). The CDR3 reads CASPQCGRPDTQYF. The CDR3 coding sequence is TGTGCCAGCCCGCAGTGCGGGAGGCCAGATACGCAGTATTTT.

This chain uses TRBV6-4 with TRBJ1-2, with TRBD1 as a possible D gene (6 bases). Germline loops: CDR1 MRHNA, CDR2 SNTAGT. The CDR3 loop spans 11 amino acids. Deletions cut 8 bases from V and 6 bases from J, with 10 bases between. For the CDR3, the DNA is TGTGCCAGCGGGAACAGGGATGGCTACACCTTC. It encodes CASGNRDGYTF.

The rearrangement uses TRBV6-6 and TRBJ2-3; D is undetermined. Germline V gives CDR1 MNHNY, CDR2 SVGAGI (reference sequence). The CDR3 is made up of 14 amino acids. The V and J ends lost 11 bases and 7 bases respectively, with 22 bases between them. The CDR3 here is CALTTYDKTNTQYF. CDR3 DNA: TGTGCCCTTACAACTTACGACAAGACAAATACGCAGTATTTT.

The V call is TRBV6-4, the J call TRBJ2-1; 7 nucleotides agree with TRBD1. This CDR3 is 14 amino acids long. V dropped 4 bases and J dropped 6; count of bases not matched to a gene: 6. Germline V CDR1 and CDR2: MRHNA, SNTAGT. The CDR3 here is CASSATGQGNEQFF. The CDR3, as DNA: TGTGCCAGCAGTGCGACAGGGCAAGGCAATGAGCAGTTCTTC.

The CDR3 loop reads CASTSLGGGTTEAFF. The CDR3 region has the DNA TGTGCCAGTACCTCACTTGGTGGGGGGACCACTGAAGCTTTCTTT. J is TRBJ1-1 and V is TRBV19; possibly TRBD1 for D (5 bases). The germline gives CDR1 LNHDA, CDR2 SQIVND (reference sequence). CDR3 length equals 15 residues. Trimming took 7 bases from V and 4 from J, leaving 19 bases between them.

This chain connects TRBV28 to TRBJ1-3, with D perhaps matching TRBD1 (6 bases). Germline V CDR1 and CDR2: MDHEN, SYDVKM. The CDR3 is made up of 16 amino acids. V gave up 6 bases and J gave up 1 base, with 16 bases separating them. The CDR3 loop is CASSLEPGVSGNTIYF. Written as DNA, the CDR3 is TGTGCCAGCAGCCTAGAACCAGGGGTTTCTGGAAACACCATATATTTT.

This clone occurred a few times. The genes are TRBV30 and TRBJ1-5; 8 bases fit TRBD1. CDR1 and CDR2 (germline): GTSNPN, SVGIG (reference sequence). The CDR3 totals 15 residues. With 1 base clipped from V and 6 bases from J, the junction kept 8 bases outside the gene matches. The CDR3 DNA sequence: TGTGCCTGGAGTGGAAGGGACAGGTATGCTCAGCCCCAGCATTTT. Translating gives CAWSGRDRYAQPQHF.